Described below is a single T cell receptor beta chain sequence and its context. What it binds is unknown. The RNA input was about 0.45 to 1 ug, and it was reverse transcribed with random hexamers. TCRdb recomputed calls from the immunoSEQ multiplex PCR reads with MiXCR, one row per CDR3 protein. The table lists about 190,000 distinct CDR3 sequences, approximately 96% of them singletons. The source of the sample is a study of CD8 T cells in Susac syndrome. Background on the study: Under ten of the sequenced Susac syndrome patients were in remission, and five or six had active disease.

From blood CD8+ and CD4+ T cells, TCR beta sequences were generated. Study-wide points: The CD4+ T cell repertoires, which came from Susac syndrome patients, showed no sign of clonal expansion.

CDR1 is MGHRA, CDR2 YSYEKL, per germline. The V end was cut by 0 bases, the J end by 7 bases, with 9 bases between. This CDR3 is 13 amino acids long. Sequencing input: CD4+ T cells from PBMCs. This clonotype originated in a human donor with Susac syndrome. V usage is TRBV4-1 and J usage is TRBJ1-2; a weak D match, TRBD1 (5 bases). CDR3 sequence reads: CASSQEAGFGYTF. The DNA for the CDR3 is TGCGCCAGCAGCCAAGAAGCAGGGTTTGGCTACACCTTC.